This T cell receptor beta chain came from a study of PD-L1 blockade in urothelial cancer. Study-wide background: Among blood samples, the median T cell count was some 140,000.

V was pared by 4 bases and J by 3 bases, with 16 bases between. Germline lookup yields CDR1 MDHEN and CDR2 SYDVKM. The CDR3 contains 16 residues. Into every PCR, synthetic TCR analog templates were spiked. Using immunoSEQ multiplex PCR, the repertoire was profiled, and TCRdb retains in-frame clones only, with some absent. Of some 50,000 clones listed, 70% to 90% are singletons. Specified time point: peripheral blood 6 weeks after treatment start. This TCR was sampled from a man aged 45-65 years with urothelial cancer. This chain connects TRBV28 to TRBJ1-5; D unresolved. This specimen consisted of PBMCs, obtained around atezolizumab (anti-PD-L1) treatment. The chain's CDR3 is CASSSPGPSNNQPQHF. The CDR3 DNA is TGTGCCAGCAGTTCCCCTGGCCCCTCAAACAATCAGCCCCAGCATTTT.